This entry concerns a single TCR beta chain. These data are taken from a study of CD8 T cells in Susac syndrome. Study overall: The sequenced Susac syndrome patients comprised five or six with active disease and eight in remission. Intravenous immunoglobulin alone or corticosteroids were being given to patients with Susac syndrome at blood draw, unless they were therapy-naive.

Sequencing of TCR beta was performed on blood CD8+ and CD4+ T cells. Trimming took off 3 bases at V and 7 bases at J, with 10 bases between the two ends. The length of the CDR3 is 13 residues. Germline V gives CDR1 LNHNV, CDR2 YYDKDF (reference sequence). A quantity of about 0.5 to 1 ug RNA underwent reverse transcription using random hexamers. Via MiXCR, TCRdb re-called the immunoSEQ multiplex PCR reads, giving one row per CDR3 protein. This table has 140,000 or so distinct CDR3 sequences, roughly 95% appearing once. V is TRBV15 and J is TRBJ1-5; no clear D. The sequence was obtained from a human donor with Susac syndrome. Sequences were obtained from CD4+ T cells from PBMCs. The CDR3 DNA follows: TGTGCCACCAGCAGTGTAGGGAGCCAGCCCCAGCATTTT. Residues: CATSSVGSQPQHF. The full variable domain, with the rest looked up from reference TRBV15 and TRBJ1-5, is DAMVIQNPRYQVTQFGKPVTLSCSQTLNHNVMYWYQQKSSQAPKLLFHYYDKDFNNEADTPDNFQSRRPNTSFCFLDIRSPGLGDTAMYLCATSSVGSQPQHFGDGTRLSIL.